This T cell receptor (beta chain) was sequenced for a study of beta chain features in type 1 diabetes. The table lists this clone with a few counts. As yet, its antigen is unknown. Whole-study results and caveats: Patients' naive, central memory and regulatory TCRB repertoires appeared more alike than those of healthy donors. At VDJ recombination sites, type 1 diabetes patients had fewer insertions and more deleted nucleotides. PCR may have favored shorter templates equally in patients and controls.

It was via CD45RO/CCR7/CD25/CD127/CD95/CD27 that CD4+ naive, central memory, regulatory and stem cell-like memory cells were sorted. The authors reverse transcribed all of the isolated RNA, so sequencing captured expressed TCRB transcripts. Sequencing was performed with immunoSEQ multiplex PCR; in TCRdb, only in-frame clones are kept and a portion is missing. This sample has 500,000 to 700,000 clones, with roughly 16% found just once. The TCR comes from a man between 18 and 35 years old in good health. The specimen was naive CD4+ T cells from blood.

The CDR3 spells CATAVGTGDQYF. Here the CDR3 DNA reads TGTGCCACTGCGGTAGGGACAGGGGACCAGTACTTC. The V call is TRBV6-1, the J call TRBJ2-7, with 10 nucleotides matching TRBD1. The CDR3 covers 12 residues. Per germline, CDR1 MNHNS and CDR2 SASEGT. After removal of 10 bases from V and 10 bases from J, the junction contained 10 bases not matched to a gene.